Sequencing of this TCR beta chain was carried out in a study of T cell repertoires in aging, cancer and after chemotherapy. Study-wide context: Over several months to years, re-sampled healthy donor repertoires clearly shared clones. Roughly 9.3 million TCR reads made up the full dataset. Study-wide points: No conclusions about immunological memory after chemotherapy can be drawn from the repertoire data. In each cancer cohort, median generation probability increased across chemotherapy, suggesting thymic output rebounded.

This CDR3 has 14 amino acids. Trimming pared 3 bases from V and 1 base from J, leaving 9 bases between. CDR1 is LNHDA and CDR2 is SQIVND in the germline V gene (reference sequence). This clonotype ranks as medium-sized. As yet, its antigen is unknown. Rearranged V-D-J TRB sequences were amplified with a mixed TRB-A/B primer pool. TCRdb re-derived calls from the multiplex PCR reads in MiXCR, one entry per CDR3 protein. The sample records 15,000 or so distinct CDR3 sequences, about 20% being singletons. TCR beta rearrangements were amplified from peripheral blood genomic DNA. Specimen: blood. The chain is built from TRBV19 and TRBJ1-1; no clear D. The TCR originated in a human donor in good health. CDR3 in DNA: TGTGCCAGTAGTATCATGGGTGCGAACACTGAAGCTTTCTTT. It encodes CASSIMGANTEAFF.